This T cell receptor (beta chain) emerged from a study of CD4 and CD8 cells across lung adenocarcinoma regions. Samples came from patients with localized non-small cell lung adenocarcinoma. One entry per CDR3 protein results from TCRdb running MiXCR on the PCR reads. The sample carries approximately 10,000 distinct CDR3 sequences, 59% recorded once. The germline V gene has CDR1 LGHDT and CDR2 YNNKEL (reference sequence). This CDR3 comprises 13 residues. The chain links TRBV3-1 to TRBJ2-1; 7 nucleotides agree with TRBD1. The last part of the DNA fits TRBJ2-7 better; the J call may be wrong. This TCR was sampled from a male donor with lung adenocarcinoma. The CD4 and CD8 labels of this study may be unreliable. Sequences were obtained from CD8+ T cells from the margin of a lung tumor. Here the CDR3 reads CASSQDDRAEQYF. The CDR3 DNA sequence: TGTGCCAGCAGCCAGGACGACAGGGCCGAGCAGTACTTC.